This T cell receptor (beta chain) was observed in a study of patients and donors after allogeneic stem cell transplantation. MiXCR, applied by TCRdb to the RT-PCR reads, yields one record per CDR3 protein. This table holds fewer than 180,000 distinct CDR3 sequences, roughly 35% found once. The CDR3 length is 14 residues. CDR1 is LGHNA, CDR2 YSLEER, per germline. Trimming stripped 0 bases from V and 7 bases from J, with 12 bases between. The TCR was taken from a human donor who was either an allogeneic HSCT recipient or a stem cell or donor lymphocyte infusion donor (not recorded which). It is not recorded whose cells these are; they may come from a transplant donor. The chain joins TRBV4-3 to TRBJ1-1; D may be TRBD1 (5 bases). The sequenced material came from blood, either unsorted or a sorted T cell fraction (not recorded which). CDR3 in DNA: TGCGCCAGCAGCCAAGATATGGGGACGTTTGAAGCTTTCTTT. Translated, it gives CASSQDMGTFEAFF.